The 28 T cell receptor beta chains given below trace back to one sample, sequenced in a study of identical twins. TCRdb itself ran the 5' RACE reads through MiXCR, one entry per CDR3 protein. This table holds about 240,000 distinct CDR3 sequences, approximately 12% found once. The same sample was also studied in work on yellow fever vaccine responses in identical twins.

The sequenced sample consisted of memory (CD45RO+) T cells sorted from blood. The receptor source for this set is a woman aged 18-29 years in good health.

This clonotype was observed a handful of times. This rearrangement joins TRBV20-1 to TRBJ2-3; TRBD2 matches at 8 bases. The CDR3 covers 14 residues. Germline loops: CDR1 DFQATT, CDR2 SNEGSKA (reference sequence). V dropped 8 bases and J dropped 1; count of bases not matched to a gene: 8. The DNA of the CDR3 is TGCAGTAGTCGCGGGGGGTACCGCACAGATACGCAGTATTTT. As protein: CSSRGGYRTDTQYF.

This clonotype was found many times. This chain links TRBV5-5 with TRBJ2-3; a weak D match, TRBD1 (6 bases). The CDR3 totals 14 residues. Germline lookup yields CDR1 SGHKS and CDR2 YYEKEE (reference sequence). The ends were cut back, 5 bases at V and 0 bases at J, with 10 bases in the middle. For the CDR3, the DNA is TGTGCCAGCAGTCGTACAGGGAGCACAGATACGCAGTATTTT. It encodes CASSRTGSTDTQYF.

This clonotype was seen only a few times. The CDR3, as DNA: TGTGCCAGCAGCTTAGCGGCCCGGGGCCGGGCAGATACGCAGTATTTT. Translated: CASSLAARGRADTQYF. This chain connects TRBV7-8 to TRBJ2-3; tentatively, D is TRBD1 or TRBD2 (5 bases each). Germline CDR1 and CDR2: SGHVS and FQNEAQ. Between the trimmed V and J ends, which lost 0 bases and 4 bases, there was a span of 14 bases. The CDR3 covers 16 residues.

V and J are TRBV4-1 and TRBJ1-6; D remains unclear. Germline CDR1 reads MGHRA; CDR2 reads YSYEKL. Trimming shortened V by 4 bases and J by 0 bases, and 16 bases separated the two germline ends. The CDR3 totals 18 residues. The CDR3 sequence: CASSPDPFLRSYNSPLHF. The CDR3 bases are TGCGCCAGCAGCCCGGACCCTTTTCTTCGCTCCTATAATTCACCCCTCCACTTT.

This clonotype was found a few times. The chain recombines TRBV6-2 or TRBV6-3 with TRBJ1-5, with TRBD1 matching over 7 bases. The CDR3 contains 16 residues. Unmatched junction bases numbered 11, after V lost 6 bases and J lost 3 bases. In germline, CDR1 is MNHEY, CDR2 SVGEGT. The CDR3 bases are TGTGCCAGCAGGCCTCCCCGGGACAGTTTCAATCAGCCCCAGCATTTT. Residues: CASRPPRDSFNQPQHF.

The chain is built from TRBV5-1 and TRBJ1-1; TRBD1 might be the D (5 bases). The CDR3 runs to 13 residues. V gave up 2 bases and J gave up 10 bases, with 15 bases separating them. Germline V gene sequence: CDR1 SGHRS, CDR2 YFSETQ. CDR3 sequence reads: CASSLSGNSGAFF. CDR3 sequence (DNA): TGCGCCAGCAGCTTATCAGGGAATAGTGGAGCTTTCTTT.

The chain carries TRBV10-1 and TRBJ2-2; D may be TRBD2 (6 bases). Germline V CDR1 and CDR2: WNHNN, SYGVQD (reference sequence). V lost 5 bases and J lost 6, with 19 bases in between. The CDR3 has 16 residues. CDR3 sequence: CASSQRVPSSAGELFF. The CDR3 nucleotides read TGCGCCAGCAGTCAGCGGGTCCCTAGCTCGGCCGGGGAGCTGTTTTTT.

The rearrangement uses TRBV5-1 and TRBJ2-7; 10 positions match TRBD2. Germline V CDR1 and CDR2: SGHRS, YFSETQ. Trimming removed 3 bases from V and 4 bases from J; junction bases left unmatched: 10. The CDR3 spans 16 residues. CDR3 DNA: TGCGCCAGCAGCTCCAAATCCCTAGCGGGAGAGTACGAGCAGTACTTC. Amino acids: CASSSKSLAGEYEQYF. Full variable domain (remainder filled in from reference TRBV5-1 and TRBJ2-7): KAGVTQTPRYLIKTRGQQVTLSCSPISGHRSVSWYQQTPGQGLQFLFEYFSETQRNKGNFPGRFSGRQFSNSRSEMNVSTLELGDSALYLCASSSKSLAGEYEQYFGPGTRLTVT.

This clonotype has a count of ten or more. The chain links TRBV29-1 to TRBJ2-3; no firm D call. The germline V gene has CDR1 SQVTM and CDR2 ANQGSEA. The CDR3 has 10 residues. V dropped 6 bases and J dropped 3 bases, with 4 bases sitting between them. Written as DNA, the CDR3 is TGCAGCGTGACGACAGATACGCAGTATTTT. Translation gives CSVTTDTQYF.

The CDR3 bases are TGTGCCAGCAGGGGAGATGATAGCAATCAGCCCCAGCATTTT. The encoded protein is CASRGDDSNQPQHF. The chain combines TRBV6-1 with TRBJ1-5; the D is unclear. CDR3 size: 14 residues. V was pared by 6 bases and J by 0 bases, with 9 bases between. Germline V gives CDR1 MNHNS, CDR2 SASEGT.

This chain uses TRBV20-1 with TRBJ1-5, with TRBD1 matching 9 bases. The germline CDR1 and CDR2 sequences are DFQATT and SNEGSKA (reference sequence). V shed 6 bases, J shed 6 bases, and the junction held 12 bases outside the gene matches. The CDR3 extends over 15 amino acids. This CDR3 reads CSAKDRGKDSQPQHF. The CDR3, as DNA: TGCAGTGCCAAGGACAGGGGTAAGGACAGTCAGCCCCAGCATTTT.

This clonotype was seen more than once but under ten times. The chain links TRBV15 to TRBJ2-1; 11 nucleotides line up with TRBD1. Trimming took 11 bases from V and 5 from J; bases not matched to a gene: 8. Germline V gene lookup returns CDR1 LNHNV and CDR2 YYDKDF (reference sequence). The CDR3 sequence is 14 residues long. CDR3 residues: CAPPGQGGNNEQFF. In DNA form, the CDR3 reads TGTGCCCCTCCGGGACAGGGGGGAAACAATGAGCAGTTCTTC.

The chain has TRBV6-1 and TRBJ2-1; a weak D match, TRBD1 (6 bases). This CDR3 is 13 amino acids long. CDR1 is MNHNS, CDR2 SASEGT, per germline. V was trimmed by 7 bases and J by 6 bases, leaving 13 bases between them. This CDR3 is CASKGEMSNEQFF. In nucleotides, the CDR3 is TGTGCCAGCAAGGGGGAGATGTCCAATGAGCAGTTCTTC.

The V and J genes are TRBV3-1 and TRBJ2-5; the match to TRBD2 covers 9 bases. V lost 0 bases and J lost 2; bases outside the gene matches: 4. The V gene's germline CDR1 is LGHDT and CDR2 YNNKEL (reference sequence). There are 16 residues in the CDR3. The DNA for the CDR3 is TGTGCCAGCAGCCAAGAGCTAGCGGGGAAACAAGAGACCCAGTACTTC. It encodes CASSQELAGKQETQYF.

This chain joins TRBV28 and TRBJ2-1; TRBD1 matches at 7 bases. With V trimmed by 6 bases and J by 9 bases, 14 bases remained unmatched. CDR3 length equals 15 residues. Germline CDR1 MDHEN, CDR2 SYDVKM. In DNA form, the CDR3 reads TGTGCCAGCAGCCTCAGGACAGGCCGTTTGCCTGAGCAGTTCTTC. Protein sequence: CASSLRTGRLPEQFF.

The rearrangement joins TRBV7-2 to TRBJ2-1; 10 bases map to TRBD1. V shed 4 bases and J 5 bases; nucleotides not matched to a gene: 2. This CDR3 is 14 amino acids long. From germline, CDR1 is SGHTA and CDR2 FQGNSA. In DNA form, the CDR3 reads TGTGCCAGCAGCTCCGGACAGGGGGACAATGAGCAGTTCTTC. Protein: CASSSGQGDNEQFF.

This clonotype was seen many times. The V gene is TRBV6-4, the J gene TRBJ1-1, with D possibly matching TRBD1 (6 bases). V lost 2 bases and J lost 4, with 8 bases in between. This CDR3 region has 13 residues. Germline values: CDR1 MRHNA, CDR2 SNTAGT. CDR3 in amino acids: CASSDRDTTEAFF. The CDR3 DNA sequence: TGTGCCAGCAGTGACCGGGACACCACTGAAGCTTTCTTT.

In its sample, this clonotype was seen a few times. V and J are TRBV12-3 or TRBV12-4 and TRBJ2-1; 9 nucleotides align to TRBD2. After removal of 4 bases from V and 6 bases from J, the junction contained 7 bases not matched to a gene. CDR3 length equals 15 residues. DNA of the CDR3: TGTGCCAGCAGTTGGGCGGGGGGGCAGGGCAATGAGCAGTTCTTC. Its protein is CASSWAGGQGNEQFF.

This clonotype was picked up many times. The CDR3 spells CATSRGGTSRGDTQYF. The CDR3 DNA follows: TGTGCCACCAGCAGAGGGGGGACTAGCCGCGGAGATACGCAGTATTTT. This rearrangement joins TRBV15 to TRBJ2-3, with TRBD2 matching 9 bases. V lost 1 base and J lost 5; bases outside the gene matches: 7. This CDR3 has 16 amino acids. CDR1 and CDR2 from the germline V gene are LNHNV and YYDKDF (reference sequence).

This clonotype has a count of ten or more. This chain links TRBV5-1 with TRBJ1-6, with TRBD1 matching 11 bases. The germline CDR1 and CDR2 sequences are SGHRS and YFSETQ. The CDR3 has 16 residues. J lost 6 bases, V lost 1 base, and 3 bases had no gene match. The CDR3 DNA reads TGCGCCAGCAGCTTGCTTGGGACAGGGGGTAATTCACCCCTCCACTTT. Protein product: CASSLLGTGGNSPLHF.

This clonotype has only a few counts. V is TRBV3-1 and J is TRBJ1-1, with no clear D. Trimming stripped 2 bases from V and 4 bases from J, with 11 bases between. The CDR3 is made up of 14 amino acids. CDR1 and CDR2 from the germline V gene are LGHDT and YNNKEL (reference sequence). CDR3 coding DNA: TGTGCCAGCAGCCAAATGGTTGTGGCCACTGAAGCTTTCTTT. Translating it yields CASSQMVVATEAFF.

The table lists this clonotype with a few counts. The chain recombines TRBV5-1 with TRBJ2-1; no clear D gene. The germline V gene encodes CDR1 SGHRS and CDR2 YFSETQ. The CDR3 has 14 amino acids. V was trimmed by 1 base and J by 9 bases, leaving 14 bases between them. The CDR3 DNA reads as TGCGCCAGCAGCTTGTTTCCCCCGACACGTGAGCAGTTCTTC. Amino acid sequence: CASSLFPPTREQFF.

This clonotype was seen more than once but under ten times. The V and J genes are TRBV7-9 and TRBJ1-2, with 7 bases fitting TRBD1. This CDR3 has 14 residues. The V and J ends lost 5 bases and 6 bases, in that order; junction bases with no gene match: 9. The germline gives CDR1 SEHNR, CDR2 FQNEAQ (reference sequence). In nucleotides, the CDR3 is TGTGCCAGCAGCCTTAGGACAGGCCCTGATGGCTACACCTTC. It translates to CASSLRTGPDGYTF.

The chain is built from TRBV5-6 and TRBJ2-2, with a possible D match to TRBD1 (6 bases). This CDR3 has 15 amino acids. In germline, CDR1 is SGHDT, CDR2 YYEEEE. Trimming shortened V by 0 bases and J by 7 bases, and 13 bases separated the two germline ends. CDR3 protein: CASSLDTRGFGELFF. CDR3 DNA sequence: TGTGCCAGCAGCTTGGACACCAGGGGATTCGGGGAGCTGTTTTTT.

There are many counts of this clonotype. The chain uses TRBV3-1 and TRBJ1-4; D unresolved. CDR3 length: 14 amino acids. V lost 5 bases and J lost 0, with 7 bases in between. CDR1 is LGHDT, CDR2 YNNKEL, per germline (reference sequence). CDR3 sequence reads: CASSSTATNEKLFF. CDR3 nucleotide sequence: TGTGCCAGCAGCTCGACGGCAACTAATGAAAAACTGTTTTTT.

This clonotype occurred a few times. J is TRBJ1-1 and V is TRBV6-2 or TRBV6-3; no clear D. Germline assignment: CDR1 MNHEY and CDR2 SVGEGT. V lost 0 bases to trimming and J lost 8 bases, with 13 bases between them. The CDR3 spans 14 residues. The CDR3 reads CASSYSSRRLEAFF. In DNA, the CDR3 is TGTGCCAGCAGTTACTCAAGTAGGCGCTTAGAAGCTTTCTTT.

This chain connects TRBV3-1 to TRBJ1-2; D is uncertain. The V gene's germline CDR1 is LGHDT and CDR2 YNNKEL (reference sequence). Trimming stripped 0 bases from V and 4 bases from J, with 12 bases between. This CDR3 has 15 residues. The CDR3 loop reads CASSQDTGNVYGYTF. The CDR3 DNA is TGTGCCAGCAGCCAAGATACCGGGAACGTCTATGGCTACACCTTC.

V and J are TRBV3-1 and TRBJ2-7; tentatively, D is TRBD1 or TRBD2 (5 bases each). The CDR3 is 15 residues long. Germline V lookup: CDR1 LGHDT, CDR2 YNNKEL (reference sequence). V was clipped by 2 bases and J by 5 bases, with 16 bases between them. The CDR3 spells CASSQPGRHGDEQYF. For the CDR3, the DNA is TGTGCCAGCAGCCAACCGGGACGTCACGGTGACGAGCAGTACTTC.